Following are 14 T cell receptor beta chains from one sample sequenced in a study of cytomegalovirus exposure and HLA in healthy donors. PCR involved 60 Vbeta and 13 Jbeta primers. Some clones are missing from TCRdb's copy, which holds only in-frame ones; the method was immunoSEQ multiplex PCR. The table lists roughly 150,000 clones, approximately 73% of them singletons, with 8.5% to 12% in the top ten. The specimen sequenced was PBMCs. These receptors were obtained from a man younger than 45 in good health and CMV-seropositive.

This clone was counted only a few times. The J gene is TRBJ1-2, the V gene TRBV6-5; the D gene is possibly TRBD1 (6 bases). There are 14 residues in the CDR3. Germline lookup yields CDR1 MNHEY and CDR2 SVGAGI. V lost 2 bases and J 4 bases, leaving 11 bases between the germline ends. Here the CDR3 reads CASSYADSSYGYTF. The CDR3 DNA is TGTGCCAGCAGTTACGCGGACAGTTCCTATGGCTACACCTTC.

The genes are TRBV7-8 and TRBJ1-2; D not certain. The CDR3 totals 14 residues. CDR1 is SGHVS and CDR2 is FQNEAQ in the germline V gene. V was pared by 6 bases and J by 1 base, with 12 bases between. As DNA, the CDR3 is TGTGCCAGCAGACCACAGCGGCTTAACTATGGCTACACCTTC. Its protein product is CASRPQRLNYGYTF.

The J gene is TRBJ2-7, the V gene TRBV6-6; 9 nucleotides line up with TRBD1. Germline values: CDR1 MNHNY, CDR2 SVGAGI (reference sequence). V gave up 6 bases and J gave up 9 bases; unmatched junction bases: 12. The CDR3 runs to 14 residues. The CDR3 spells CASSPPGQGPGQYF. CDR3 in DNA: TGTGCCAGCAGCCCCCCGGGACAGGGCCCCGGGCAGTACTTC.

This clone occurred a few times. The V call is TRBV28, the J call TRBJ2-7, with TRBD2 matching over 9 bases. This CDR3 contains 18 residues. Per the germline V gene, CDR1 is MDHEN and CDR2 is SYDVKM. The V segment lost 5 bases and the J segment 7 bases; nucleotides outside the gene matches: 21. CDR3 nucleotide sequence: TGTGCCAGCAGTCCAGTAAAATTAGCGGGAGATTCGATCTATGAGCAGTACTTC. This gives the protein CASSPVKLAGDSIYEQYF.

This clone was seen a few times. This chain uses TRBV27 with TRBJ2-1; D gene ambiguous. The V gene's germline CDR1 is MNHEY and CDR2 SMNVEV (reference sequence). V was pared by 2 bases and J by 5 bases, with 4 bases between. The CDR3 covers 12 residues. CDR3 in amino acids: CASSLIDNEQFF. The CDR3 DNA follows: TGTGCCAGCAGTTTAATAGACAATGAGCAGTTCTTC.

V gene TRBV10-3 combines with J gene TRBJ2-1; TRBD2 matches at 11 bases. The V and J ends lost 4 bases and 5 bases, in that order; junction bases with no gene match: 4. The CDR3 has 15 amino acids. Germline V CDR1 and CDR2: ENHRY, SYGVKD. CDR3 region: CAISVQLAGDNEQFF. Here the CDR3 DNA reads TGTGCCATCAGTGTTCAACTAGCGGGGGACAATGAGCAGTTCTTC.

Only one count was recorded for this clone. The chain couples TRBV18 to TRBJ2-5, with D possibly being TRBD2 (5 bases). The CDR3 totals 15 residues. Germline CDR1 KGHSH, CDR2 LQKENI. V was cut by 2 bases and J by 4 bases, with 14 bases left in between. In DNA form, the CDR3 reads TGTGCCAGCTCACCATTAGACGGGGTTGGAGAGACCCAGTACTTC. It codes for CASSPLDGVGETQYF.

The chain recombines TRBV2 with TRBJ2-3, with TRBD2 matching 13 bases. J gave up 2 bases and V 8 bases, and 13 bases lay outside the gene matches. The length of the CDR3 is 18 residues. From germline, CDR1 is SNHLY and CDR2 FYNNEI. DNA of the CDR3: TGTGCCAGCCGAAACCTCCGGGGACTAGCGGGACACACAGATACGCAGTATTTT. Translation gives CASRNLRGLAGHTDTQYF.

The chain uses TRBV27 and TRBJ2-7; 13 nucleotides align to TRBD2. The CDR3 loop spans 14 amino acids. Unmatched junction bases numbered 4, after V lost 8 bases and J lost 3 bases. Germline loops: CDR1 MNHEY, CDR2 SMNVEV (reference sequence). The chain's CDR3 is CASGRTSGSYEQYF. The CDR3 region has the DNA TGTGCCAGCGGCAGGACTAGCGGGAGCTACGAGCAGTACTTC.

Comment on this clone: Other DNA sequences in this sample translate to the same CDR3. The J gene is TRBJ2-2, the V gene TRBV9; no clear D gene. Germline CDR1 SGDLS, CDR2 YYNGEE. V shed 3 bases and J shed 1 base, with 4 bases lying between them. This CDR3 has 13 residues. CDR3 amino acids: CASSALNTGELFF. The CDR3 nucleotides read TGTGCCAGCAGCGCCCTGAACACCGGGGAGCTGTTTTTT.

V usage is TRBV27 and J usage is TRBJ2-1; 10 bases fit TRBD2. Germline V gene sequence: CDR1 MNHEY, CDR2 SMNVEV (reference sequence). V shed 7 bases, J shed 7 bases, and the junction held 4 bases outside the gene matches. The CDR3 extends over 13 amino acids. CDR3 in DNA: TGTGCCAGCAATCTAGCGGGAGATAATGAGCAGTTCTTC. Translating gives CASNLAGDNEQFF.

This clone showed up just a few times. V usage is TRBV6-1 and J usage is TRBJ1-1; D not certain. V was cut by 4 bases and J by 4 bases, with 19 bases left in between. CDR1 MNHNS and CDR2 SASEGT come from the germline V gene. This CDR3 comprises 16 residues. The CDR3, as DNA: TGTGCCAGCAGTGGCCGGGATGGACTTCTTCTCACTGAAGCTTTCTTT. It encodes CASSGRDGLLLTEAFF.

The J gene is TRBJ2-3, the V gene TRBV7-8, with D possibly matching TRBD1 (6 bases). The V gene lost 3 bases and the J gene lost 5 bases, with 18 bases spanning the gap. The germline V gene has CDR1 SGHVS and CDR2 FQNEAQ. The CDR3 totals 16 residues. DNA for the CDR3: TGTGCCAGCAGCTTCAGGGGTAGGCTAGATAGAGATACGCAGTATTTT. Translated, it gives CASSFRGRLDRDTQYF.

The rearrangement joins TRBV9 to TRBJ2-2, with 7 bases matching TRBD2. This CDR3 spans 15 amino acids. Looked up from germline, CDR1 is SGDLS and CDR2 is YYNGEE. The V segment lost 0 bases and the J segment 5 bases; nucleotides outside the gene matches: 4. The CDR3 reads CASSVEVGGTGELFF. CDR3 bases: TGTGCCAGCAGCGTAGAGGTGGGGGGGACCGGGGAGCTGTTTTTT.